This T cell receptor (beta chain) was documented in a study of T cell responses to AZD1222 COVID-19 vaccine. Study details: Recipients boosted at about 4 weeks or about 12 weeks are pooled. Study results and limitations: Repertoire sampling was restricted to post-peak T cell response timepoints. AZD1222 recipients seropositive at baseline numbered only five to seven. Spike-specific TCR breadth and depth grew following two AZD1222 doses.

Sequenced by immunoSEQ multiplex PCR; TCRdb stores in-frame clones only, minus some. The sample consists of 100,000 or so clones, approximately 87% of them appearing once. The germline V and J ends were trimmed by 2 bases and 1 base, with 1 base remaining between them. Germline V lookup: CDR1 SGDLS, CDR2 YYNGEE. CDR3 length equals 11 residues. As for this clone: Antigen: not known.

The chain couples TRBV9 to TRBJ2-7; D is undetermined. The sequence came from an adult in good health. Material: peripheral blood, obtained on day 0 of AZD1222 vaccination. The CDR3 is CASSVSYEQYF. The DNA of the CDR3 is TGTGCCAGCAGCGTTTCCTACGAGCAGTACTTC.